This T cell receptor beta chain derives from a study of vaccination effects on CD4 cells after COVID-19. Study outcomes and limitations: In vaccinees who were healthy, merely 1 out of 255 vaccine-induced clones cross-reacted with common cold coronaviruses.

The CDR3 spans 13 residues. Germline-derived CDR1 and CDR2 are PRHDT and FYEKMQ (reference sequence). V was pared by 0 bases and J by 6 bases, with 6 bases between. ViraFEST used viral peptide pools to expand antigen-specific CD4+ T cells before sequencing. Culture proceeded for approximately 9 days, and CD4+ T cells were then isolated. Clones were sequenced by immunoSEQ multiplex PCR, and TCRdb holds only the in-frame ones, with some missing. The table has around 30,000 clones, about 63% seen once. Worth noting for this clone: Antigen specificity is unknown.

The receptor was isolated from a human donor who received a COVID-19 vaccine. The chain employs TRBV13 and TRBJ1-5; D is undetermined. The material was CD4+ T cells from PBMCs cultured with HCoV-229E spike peptides, obtained before COVID-19 vaccination. This chain's CDR3 is CASSLGPGQPQHF. The DNA for the CDR3 is TGTGCCAGCAGCTTAGGACCGGGTCAGCCCCAGCATTTT.